The next 22 T cell receptor beta chains were all read from a single sample in a study of blood T cell repertoires in COVID-19. Assay used: immunoSEQ multiplex PCR; TCRdb lists only in-frame clones, some missing. The sample has 150,000 or so clones, roughly 91% seen once. The source material was peripheral blood. These receptors originate from a man between 60 and 70 years old with active or convalescent COVID-19.

This clone was seen a single time. The V gene is TRBV11-3, the J gene TRBJ2-1, with TRBD2 matching over 14 bases. There are 16 residues in the CDR3. V lost 1 base and J lost 4; bases outside the gene matches: 0. In germline, CDR1 is SGHNT, CDR2 YENEEA. CDR3 nucleotides: TGTGCCAGCAGCTTAGGACTAGCGGGGGGGTACAATGAGCAGTTCTTC. This gives the protein CASSLGLAGGYNEQFF.

J is TRBJ1-1 and V is TRBV6-5; TRBD1 agrees at 7 bases. Germline V gene sequence: CDR1 MNHEY, CDR2 SVGAGI. J was trimmed by 7 bases and V by 7 bases; bases with no gene match: 6. This CDR3 spans 12 amino acids. The CDR3 DNA reads as TGTGCCAGCACCAGGGGGGATAATGAAGCTTTCTTT. This encodes CASTRGDNEAFF.

The chain couples TRBV29-1 to TRBJ1-2; D is ambiguous. Trimming pared 8 bases from V and 0 bases from J, leaving 7 bases between. The germline CDR1 and CDR2 sequences are SQVTM and ANQGSEA. The CDR3 totals 11 residues. The CDR3 coding sequence is TGCAGCACCACTTCTAACTATGGCTACACCTTC. Translating it yields CSTTSNYGYTF.

The chain has TRBV7-2 and TRBJ2-3; a weak D match, TRBD2 (5 bases). Trimming took 7 bases from V and 3 from J, leaving 11 bases between them. This CDR3 spans 13 amino acids. Germline V CDR1 and CDR2: SGHTA, FQGNSA. The CDR3 DNA follows: TGTGCCAGCACCCTCCCGGGGACAGATACGCAGTATTTT. Its translation is CASTLPGTDTQYF.

The J gene is TRBJ2-2, the V gene TRBV5-4; perhaps TRBD2 as D (5 bases). This CDR3 is 15 amino acids long. CDR1 SGHNT and CDR2 YYREEE come from the germline V gene (reference sequence). V was clipped by 0 bases and J by 7 bases, with 13 bases between them. CDR3 amino acids: CASSLGEIPNGELFF. CDR3 nucleotide sequence: TGTGCCAGCAGCTTGGGGGAGATACCCAACGGGGAGCTGTTTTTT. The full variable domain, in which reference TRBV5-4 and TRBJ2-2 provide the parts outside the CDR3, is ETGVTQSPTHLIKTRGQQVTLRCSSQSGHNTVSWYQQALGQGPQFIFQYYREEENGRGNFPPRFSGLQFPNYSSELNVNALELDDSALYLCASSLGEIPNGELFFGEGSRLTVL.

DNA of the CDR3: TGCGCCAGCCGCGACTCGGGACAGGCCTCCACCGGGGAGCTGTTTTTT. It specifies CASRDSGQASTGELFF. The chain carries TRBV5-1 and TRBJ2-2; 8 bases are a match to TRBD1. The CDR3 runs to 16 residues. V was clipped by 7 bases and J by 4 bases; unmatched bases: 12. CDR1 is SGHRS, CDR2 YFSETQ, per germline.

CDR3 DNA sequence: TGTGCCAGCAGTCAGGACTACCCTCCCCTACGCGAGCAGTACTTC. As protein: CASSQDYPPLREQYF. The gene calls are TRBV6-5 and TRBJ2-7, with D tentatively TRBD2 (6 bases). Between the trimmed V and J ends, which lost 5 bases and 6 bases, there was a span of 20 bases. The CDR3 has 15 amino acids. Germline V gene data show CDR1 as MNHEY and CDR2 as SVGAGI.

The V and J genes are TRBV7-2 and TRBJ2-2, with 11 nucleotides matching TRBD2. There are 16 residues in the CDR3. CDR1 and CDR2 (germline): SGHTA, FQGNSA. V lost 3 bases and J lost 0; bases outside the gene matches: 0. The CDR3 DNA sequence: TGTGCCAGCAGCTTGGGACTAGCGGCGAACACCGGGGAGCTGTTTTTT. Amino acids: CASSLGLAANTGELFF.

The chain combines TRBV19 with TRBJ1-1; 7 bases map to TRBD1. Trimming at V came to 4 bases and at J to 1 base, leaving 3 bases not matched to a gene. CDR1 is LNHDA and CDR2 is SQIVND in the germline V gene (reference sequence). The CDR3 covers 14 residues. The CDR3 loop is CASSTRQGNTEAFF. The CDR3 DNA sequence: TGTGCCAGTAGTACCAGACAGGGGAACACTGAAGCTTTCTTT.

V is TRBV29-1 and J is TRBJ1-1; D is unclear. This CDR3 comprises 10 residues. Trimming took off 6 bases at V and 8 bases at J, with 10 bases between the two ends. Germline V gene sequence: CDR1 SQVTM, CDR2 ANQGSEA. In DNA form, the CDR3 reads TGCAGCGTGGACTCGGGGGAAGCTTTCTTT. Translated: CSVDSGEAFF.

Only one count was recorded for this clone. The V call is TRBV30, the J call TRBJ2-5; TRBD2 aligns across 8 bases. The length of the CDR3 is 15 residues. CDR1 is GTSNPN, CDR2 SVGIG, per germline (reference sequence). V dropped 3 bases and J dropped 5; count of bases not matched to a gene: 11. The CDR3 protein is CAWRRAGALGETQYF. CDR3 sequence (DNA): TGTGCCTGGAGGAGAGCGGGGGCGCTGGGGGAGACCCAGTACTTC.

The chain has TRBV27 and TRBJ1-2; D possibly corresponds to TRBD1 (6 bases). Germline assignment: CDR1 MNHEY and CDR2 SMNVEV (reference sequence). Trimming shortened V by 5 bases and J by 6 bases, and 19 bases separated the two germline ends. The CDR3 consists of 15 residues. CDR3 sequence (DNA): TGTGCCAGCAGTCTGGATGACAGGAGCCCGAATGGCTACACCTTC. It yields the protein CASSLDDRSPNGYTF.

The CDR3 nucleotides read TGTGCCAGCAGCTCCGCTAGCTTCACAGATACGCAGTATTTT. This gives the protein CASSSASFTDTQYF. This chain uses TRBV7-9 with TRBJ2-3; possible D gene TRBD2, 5 bases. The CDR3 runs to 14 residues. The V gene lost 4 bases and the J gene lost 2 bases, with 10 bases spanning the gap. From germline, CDR1 is SEHNR and CDR2 FQNEAQ (reference sequence).

The V and J genes are TRBV27 and TRBJ1-5; D gene unclear. Trimming removed 5 bases at V and 3 bases at J, with 17 bases between. Per the germline V gene, CDR1 is MNHEY and CDR2 is SMNVEV (reference sequence). CDR3 length: 16 residues. CDR3 sequence reads: CASSLVRPSLNQPQHF. In nucleotides, the CDR3 is TGTGCCAGCAGTCTCGTGAGGCCGTCTCTCAATCAGCCCCAGCATTTT.

This rearrangement joins TRBV4-1 to TRBJ1-2, with D uncertain. This CDR3 contains 14 residues. Germline V CDR1 and CDR2: MGHRA, YSYEKL. Trimming left V 1 base short and J 8 bases short, with 14 bases between. Here the CDR3 reads CASSQVEPLAGYTF. CDR3 nucleotide sequence: TGCGCCAGCAGCCAAGTTGAACCCTTAGCCGGCTACACCTTC.

The chain has TRBV3-1 (or the pseudogene TRBV3-2) and TRBJ2-2, with D possibly TRBD2 on 5 matching bases. Trimming removed 4 bases from V and 5 bases from J, with 14 bases in between. Germline CDR1 reads LGHDT; CDR2 reads YNNKEL (reference sequence). This CDR3 spans 15 amino acids. The DNA for the CDR3 is TGTGCCAGCAGCCGCCTCCGGGGATTAACCGGGGAGCTGTTTTTT. Protein sequence: CASSRLRGLTGELFF.

This clone has only a few counts. The CDR3 loop is CASSIGLEQYF. DNA for the CDR3: TGTGCCAGTAGTATAGGTCTGGAGCAGTACTTC. The V and J genes are TRBV19 and TRBJ2-7, with D unclear. The ends were cut back, 1 base at V and 7 bases at J, with 5 bases in the middle. The CDR3 is made up of 11 amino acids. Per the germline V gene, CDR1 is LNHDA and CDR2 is SQIVND (reference sequence).

This clone appeared a few times. This chain links TRBV24-1 with TRBJ2-3, with 12 nucleotides matching TRBD2. The CDR3 has 16 residues. V shed 3 bases and J 6 bases; nucleotides not matched to a gene: 6. Looked up from germline, CDR1 is KGHDR and CDR2 is SFDVKD. The CDR3 DNA reads as TGTGCCACCAGTGATCCAGGACTAGCGGGGTCCGATACGCAGTATTTT. It is translated as CATSDPGLAGSDTQYF.

This chain links TRBV28 with TRBJ1-1, with D unresolved. This CDR3 region has 12 residues. CDR1 and CDR2 from the germline V gene are MDHEN and SYDVKM. V gave up 6 bases and J gave up 0 bases, with 5 bases separating them. For the CDR3, the DNA is TGTGCCAGCAGCTCTATGAACACTGAAGCTTTCTTT. Translation gives CASSSMNTEAFF. Using reference TRBV28 and TRBJ1-1 for the parts outside the CDR3, the full variable domain is DVKVTQSSRYLVKRTGEKVFLECVQDMDHENMFWYRQDPGLGLRLIYFSYDVKMKEKGDIPEGYSVSREKKERFSLILESASTNQTSMYLCASSSMNTEAFFGQGTRLTVV.

This clone is a singleton in its sample. The V and J genes are TRBV28 and TRBJ1-2; maybe TRBD1 (6 bases). Germline V gene sequence: CDR1 MDHEN, CDR2 SYDVKM. CDR3 size: 14 residues. Trimming pared 8 bases from V and 2 bases from J, leaving 15 bases between. CDR3 region: CASVVPGQNYGYTF. In DNA, the CDR3 is TGTGCCAGCGTCGTCCCGGGACAAAACTATGGCTACACCTTC.

The V gene is TRBV18, the J gene TRBJ1-2, with a tentative D call TRBD1 (5 bases). The CDR3 sequence is 13 residues long. The germline V gene encodes CDR1 KGHSH and CDR2 LQKENI. Trimming shortened V by 3 bases and J by 5 bases, and 10 bases separated the two germline ends. The CDR3 is CASSPDRPYGYTF. In nucleotides, the CDR3 is TGTGCCAGCTCACCCGACAGACCGTATGGCTACACCTTC.

The chain employs TRBV9 and TRBJ2-1; 8 bases map to TRBD2. Germline CDR1 and CDR2: SGDLS and YYNGEE. The length of the CDR3 is 15 residues. V shed 1 base and J 9 bases; nucleotides not matched to a gene: 9. The CDR3 region is CASSVLSGGGTEQFF. The CDR3 nucleotides are TGTGCCAGCAGCGTACTTTCGGGGGGGGGCACTGAGCAGTTCTTC.